The 10 T cell receptor beta chains reported below all come from one sample, sequenced in a study of Ad26.COV2.S vaccination and SARS-CoV-2 variants. This table comes from immunoSEQ multiplex PCR, and its TCRdb copy is limited to in-frame clones, with some not included. The data contain 320,000 or so clones, roughly 90% of them singletons. Regarding treatment: 15 to 20 received Ad26.COV2.S at low or high dose, single or two shots; a few received placebo; per-sample allocation not given. Sampling occurred on day 63 after the first vaccine or placebo injection. The sequencing used peripheral blood, collected in a trial of Ad26.COV2.S vaccine versus placebo. These receptors were obtained from a person aged 18 to 65 who received the Ad26.COV2.S COVID-19 vaccine or a placebo.

The chain couples TRBV5-6 to TRBJ2-2; TRBD2 agrees at 13 bases. Germline trimming cut 2 bases from V and 5 bases from J; bases unmatched to any gene: 3. CDR1 is SGHDT, CDR2 YYEEEE, per germline. The CDR3 is 16 residues long. The CDR3 spells CASSFPGLAGTGELFF. The CDR3 bases are TGTGCCAGCAGCTTCCCGGGACTAGCGGGGACCGGGGAGCTGTTTTTT.

V is TRBV23-1 and J is TRBJ1-2; unclear D gene. TRBV23-1 is flagged as an ORF with uncertain function. Trimming shortened V by 5 bases and J by 8 bases, and 12 bases separated the two germline ends. This CDR3 has 12 residues. Here the CDR3 DNA reads TGCGCCAGCAGTAAGTCCACGGAGGGCTACACCTTC. Its protein is CASSKSTEGYTF.

This chain connects TRBV28 to TRBJ1-6; TRBD1 matches at 7 bases. V gave up 6 bases and J gave up 7 bases; unmatched junction bases: 6. The germline gives CDR1 MDHEN, CDR2 SYDVKM. The CDR3 sequence is 14 residues long. The CDR3 reads CASSPGQINSPLHF. The CDR3 DNA sequence: TGTGCCAGCAGCCCGGGACAGATAAATTCACCCCTCCACTTT.

This chain connects TRBV19 to TRBJ2-1; a weak D match, TRBD1 (6 bases). The CDR3 sequence is 12 residues long. Germline values: CDR1 LNHDA, CDR2 SQIVND (reference sequence). V lost 6 bases, J lost 9 bases, and 12 bases lay in between. CDR3: CASRPRGSEQFF. CDR3 nucleotides: TGTGCCAGTAGACCCAGGGGCAGTGAGCAGTTCTTC.

The chain carries TRBV7-2 and TRBJ2-1; unclear D gene. V lost 3 bases and J lost 3, with 18 bases in between. CDR1 is SGHTA, CDR2 FQGNSA, per germline. The CDR3 extends over 17 amino acids. CDR3 DNA sequence: TGTGCCAGCAGCTTCCGCGATGAGGTTTTCTTCTACAATGAGCAGTTCTTC. Residues: CASSFRDEVFFYNEQFF.

In its sample, this clone was seen a few times. V and J are TRBV2 and TRBJ2-7; D gene unclear. V gave up 8 bases and J gave up 6 bases, with 11 bases separating them. Germline V CDR1 and CDR2: SNHLY, FYNNEI. The CDR3 totals 11 residues. CDR3 in amino acids: CASSPTIEQYF. CDR3 bases: TGTGCCAGCTCCCCGACCATCGAGCAGTACTTC.

The V call is TRBV6-2 or TRBV6-3, the J call TRBJ1-3; D call uncertain. Germline lookup yields CDR1 MNHEY and CDR2 SVGEGT. CDR3 length: 13 residues. Deletions cut 2 bases from V and 0 bases from J, with 2 bases between. DNA for the CDR3: TGTGCCAGCAGTTACAACTCTGGAAACACCATATATTTT. As protein: CASSYNSGNTIYF.

The chain joins TRBV7-2 to TRBJ1-2; D might be TRBD1 (5 bases). From germline, CDR1 is SGHTA and CDR2 FQGNSA. The CDR3 spans 13 residues. V lost 6 bases to trimming and J lost 2 bases, with 10 bases between them. The CDR3 nucleotides are TGTGCCAGCAGAGGGACGGAGAACTATGGCTACACCTTC. As protein: CASRGTENYGYTF.

The CDR3 is CAWSTSYNEQFF. For the CDR3, the DNA is TGTGCCTGGAGTACTAGTTACAATGAGCAGTTCTTC. The chain recombines TRBV30 with TRBJ2-1, with D possibly being TRBD2 (5 bases). Germline CDR1 reads GTSNPN; CDR2 reads SVGIG (reference sequence). The CDR3 spans 12 residues. V was trimmed by 2 bases and J by 4 bases, leaving 6 bases between them.

The V gene is TRBV7-9, the J gene TRBJ1-2; 7 bases are a match to TRBD1. V trimming: 6 bases; J trimming: 14 bases; junction bases outside the gene matches: 15. Germline V CDR1 and CDR2: SEHNR, FQNEAQ (reference sequence). The CDR3 consists of 13 residues. The CDR3 nucleotides are TGTGCCAGCAGAGCACAGGACAGGCACCTCCAGACCTTC. Amino acids: CASRAQDRHLQTF.